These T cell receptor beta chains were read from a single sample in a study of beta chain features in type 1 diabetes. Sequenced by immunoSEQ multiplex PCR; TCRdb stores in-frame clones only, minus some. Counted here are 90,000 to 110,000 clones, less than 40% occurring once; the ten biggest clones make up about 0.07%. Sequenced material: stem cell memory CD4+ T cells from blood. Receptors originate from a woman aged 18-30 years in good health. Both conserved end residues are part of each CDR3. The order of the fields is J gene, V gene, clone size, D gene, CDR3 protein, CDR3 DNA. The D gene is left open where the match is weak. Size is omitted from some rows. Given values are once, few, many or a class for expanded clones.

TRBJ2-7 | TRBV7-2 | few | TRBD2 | CASSLASGTSQEYF | TGTGCCAGCAGCTTAGCTTCCGGGACTAGCCAGGAGTACTTC
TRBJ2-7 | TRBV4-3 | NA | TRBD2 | CASSLHSGKFYEQYF | TGCGCCAGCAGCCTGCACAGCGGGAAGTTCTACGAGCAGTACTTC
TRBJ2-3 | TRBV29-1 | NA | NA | CSVEALSDTQYF | TGCAGCGTTGAAGCCCTATCCGATACGCAGTATTTT
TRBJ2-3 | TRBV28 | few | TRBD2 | CASSFGLATDTQYF | TGTGCCAGCAGTTTTGGACTAGCGACAGATACGCAGTATTTT
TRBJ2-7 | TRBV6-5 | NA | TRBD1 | CASSKGQTYEQYF | TGTGCCAGCAGTAAGGGACAGACCTACGAGCAGTACTTC
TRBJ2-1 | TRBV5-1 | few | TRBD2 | CASSLGRSGLASWLNEQFF | TGCGCCAGCAGCTTGGGTCGGTCGGGACTAGCCTCATGGTTGAATGAGCAGTTCTTC
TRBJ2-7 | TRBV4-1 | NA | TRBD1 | CASSQAVGTGEKDEYF | TGCGCCAGCAGCCAAGCTGTCGGGACAGGGGAAAAAGACGAGTACTTC
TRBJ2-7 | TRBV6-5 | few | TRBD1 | CASSYSTGTVYEQYF | TGTGCCAGCAGTTACTCCACCGGGACAGTATACGAGCAGTACTTC
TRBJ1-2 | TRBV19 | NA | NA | CASSPQERYGYTF | TGTGCCAGTAGTCCCCAAGAGCGCTATGGCTACACCTTC
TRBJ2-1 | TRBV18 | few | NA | CASSPNGMLEGNEQFF | TGTGCCAGCTCACCAAACGGGATGCTCGAAGGCAATGAGCAGTTCTTC
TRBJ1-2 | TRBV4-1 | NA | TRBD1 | CASSQDRGRLHYNYGYTF | TGCGCCAGCAGCCAAGATAGGGGGCGGCTGCACTATAACTATGGCTACACCTTC
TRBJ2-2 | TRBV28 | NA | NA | CASSSSRGILGRTGELFF | TGTGCCAGCAGTTCGTCAAGGGGGATTTTAGGCCGTACCGGGGAGCTGTTTTTT
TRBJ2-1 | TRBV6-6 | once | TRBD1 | CASLPGTASNEQFF | TGTGCCAGCCTACCCGGGACAGCCTCGAATGAGCAGTTCTTC
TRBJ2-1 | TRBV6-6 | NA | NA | CASTDHGGNNEQLF | TGTGCCAGCACCGACCATGGCGGGAACAATGAGCAGCTCTTC
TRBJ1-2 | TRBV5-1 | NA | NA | CASSEAGNYGYTF | TGCGCCAGCAGCGAGGCAGGGAACTATGGCTACACCTTC
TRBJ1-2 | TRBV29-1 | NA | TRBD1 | CSVEVTTGGFLGGYTF | TGCAGCGTTGAAGTTACGACAGGGGGCTTCTTGGGTGGCTACACCTTC
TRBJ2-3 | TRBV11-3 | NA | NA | CASSFWTDSDTQYF | TGTGCCAGCAGCTTCTGGACAGACTCAGATACGCAGTATTTT
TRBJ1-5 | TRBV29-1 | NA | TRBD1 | CSVLIPGQGGNQPQHF | TGCAGCGTCCTTATCCCGGGACAGGGGGGCAATCAGCCCCAGCATTTT
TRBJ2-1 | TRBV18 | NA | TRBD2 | CASSPAREVNEQFF | TGTGCCAGCTCACCAGCGCGGGAGGTTAATGAGCAGTTCTTC
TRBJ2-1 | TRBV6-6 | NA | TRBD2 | CAGGSGGSYNEQFF | TGTGCCGGCGGTAGCGGGGGGTCCTACAATGAGCAGTTCTTC
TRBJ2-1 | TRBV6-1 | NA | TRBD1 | CASREWDSLFF | TGTGCCAGCAGGGAGTGGGACAGTTTGTTCTTC
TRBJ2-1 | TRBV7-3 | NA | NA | CASSSPVQGGGSYNEQFF | TGTGCCAGCAGCTCCCCGGTACAGGGGGGGGGCTCCTACAATGAGCAGTTCTTC
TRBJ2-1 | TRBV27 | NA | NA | CASSLAGILPTDNEQFF | TGTGCCAGCAGTTTAGCGGGGATTTTGCCCACGGACAATGAGCAGTTCTTC
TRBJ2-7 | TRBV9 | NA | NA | CASSVGGRGSYEQYF | TGTGCCAGCAGCGTAGGTGGAAGGGGTTCCTACGAGCAGTACTTC
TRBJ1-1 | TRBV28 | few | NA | CASSSNRAEAFF | TGTGCCAGCAGTTCCAACAGGGCTGAAGCTTTCTTT
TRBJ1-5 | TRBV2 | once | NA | CASSGREGQPQHF | TGTGCCAGCAGTGGTCGGGAAGGTCAGCCCCAGCATTTT
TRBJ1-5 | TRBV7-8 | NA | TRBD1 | CASSATGQSNQPQHF | TGTGCCAGCAGCGCTACGGGACAGAGCAATCAGCCCCAGCATTTT
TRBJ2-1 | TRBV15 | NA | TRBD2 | CATSRVGSGGLNEQFF | TGTGCCACCAGCAGAGTGGGAAGCGGGGGCCTCAATGAGCAGTTCTTC
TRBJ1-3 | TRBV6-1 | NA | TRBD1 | CASSEIEGAWGNTIYF | TGTGCCAGCAGTGAAATCGAGGGGGCGTGGGGAAACACCATATATTTT
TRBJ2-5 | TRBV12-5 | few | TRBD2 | CASGLTSGRWETQYF | TGTGCTAGTGGCCTGACTAGCGGGAGATGGGAGACCCAGTACTTC
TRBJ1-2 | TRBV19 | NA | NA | CASTAQGDYGYTF | TGTGCCAGTACCGCACAGGGAGACTATGGCTACACCTTC
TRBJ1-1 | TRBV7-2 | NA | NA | CASSPNLEAFF | TGTGCCAGCAGCCCTAACCTCGAAGCTTTCTTT
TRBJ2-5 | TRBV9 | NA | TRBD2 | CASSRLAGEVGETQYF | TGTGCCAGCTCGCGACTAGCGGGAGAAGTGGGGGAGACCCAGTACTTC
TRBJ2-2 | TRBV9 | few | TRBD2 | CASSIGTLAGAHTGELFF | TGTGCCAGCAGCATCGGGACTTTAGCGGGAGCGCACACCGGGGAGCTGTTTTTT
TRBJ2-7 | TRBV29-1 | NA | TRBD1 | CSVPVWTGGASSYEQYF | TGCAGCGTCCCGGTCTGGACAGGGGGTGCGAGCTCCTACGAGCAGTACTTC
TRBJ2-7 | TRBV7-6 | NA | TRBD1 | CASSLLGQGMSYEQYF | TGTGCCAGCAGCTTATTGGGACAGGGGATGTCCTACGAGCAGTACTTC
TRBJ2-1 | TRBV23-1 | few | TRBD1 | CASSSGRGQSYNEQFF | TGCGCCAGCAGTTCAGGCAGGGGGCAGAGCTACAATGAGCAGTTCTTC
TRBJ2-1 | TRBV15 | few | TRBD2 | CATSRRPGTSGSNQFF | TGTGCCACCAGCAGACGCCCAGGGACTAGCGGGAGTAACCAGTTCTTC
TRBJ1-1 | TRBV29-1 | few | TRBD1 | CSVIQSTGTAITRIKSEAFF | TGCAGCGTAATACAATCCACCGGGACAGCAATAACTCGAATCAAGTCTGAAGCTTTCTTT
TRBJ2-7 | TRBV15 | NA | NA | CATSRSGREYEQYF | TGTGCCACCAGCAGATCGGGACGGGAGTACGAGCAGTACTTC
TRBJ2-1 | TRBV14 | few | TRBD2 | CASSQHRGLAGDEQFF | TGTGCCAGCAGCCAGCACAGGGGACTAGCGGGAGACGAGCAGTTCTTC
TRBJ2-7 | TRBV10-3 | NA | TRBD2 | CAISTSGIYEQYF | TGTGCCATCAGTACTAGCGGAATCTACGAGCAGTACTTC
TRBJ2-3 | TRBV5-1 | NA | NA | CASSPGSGGAGTDTQYF | TGCGCCAGCAGCCCCGGATCGGGGGGCGCAGGCACAGATACGCAGTATTTT
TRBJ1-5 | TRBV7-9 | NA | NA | CASSLGGHLYQPQHF | TGTGCCAGCAGCCTCGGTGGGCACCTTTATCAGCCCCAGCATTTT
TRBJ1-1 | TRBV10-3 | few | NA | CAIRAERDTEAFF | TGTGCCATCAGGGCCGAGAGGGACACTGAAGCTTTCTTT
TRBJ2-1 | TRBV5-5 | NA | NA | CASSLQDLSYNEQFF | TGTGCCAGCAGCTTGCAGGATCTCTCCTACAATGAGCAGTTCTTC
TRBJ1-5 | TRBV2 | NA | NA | CASSELQGGQPQHF | TGTGCCAGCAGTGAACTACAGGGCGGTCAGCCCCAGCATTTT
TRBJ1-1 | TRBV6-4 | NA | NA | CASSALQGLKAEAFF | TGTGCCAGCAGTGCCCTACAGGGTCTGAAGGCTGAAGCTTTCTTT
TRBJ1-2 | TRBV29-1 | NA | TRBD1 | CSVLGQTNYGYTF | TGCAGCGTTTTGGGACAGACTAACTATGGCTACACCTTC
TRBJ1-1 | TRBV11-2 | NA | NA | CASSPRQATEAFF | TGTGCCAGCAGCCCACGACAGGCCACTGAAGCTTTCTTT
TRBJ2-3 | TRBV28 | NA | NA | CASSSPNAAGTDTQYF | TGTGCCAGCAGTTCCCCCAATGCGGCGGGAACAGATACGCAGTATTTT
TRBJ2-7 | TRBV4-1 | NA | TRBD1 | CASSPRDRGTYEQYF | TGCGCCAGCAGCCCCCGGGACAGGGGGACCTACGAGCAGTACTTC
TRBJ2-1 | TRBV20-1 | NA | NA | CSARVGGEQFF | TGCAGTGCTAGAGTCGGTGGTGAGCAGTTCTTC